This entry lists 16 T cell receptor beta chains sequenced from one sample in a study of HIV-infected patients and healthy controls. The repertoire came from unfractionated whole blood and reflected all unsorted peripheral T cells. cDNA was made from 500 ng RNA using alpha and beta constant primers. Alpha and beta chain libraries were made separately by chain-specific third strand synthesis with multiplexing indices. TCRdb itself ran the 5' RACE reads through MiXCR, one entry per CDR3 protein. The table lists fewer than 15,000 distinct CDR3 sequences, roughly a tenth of them singletons. Sequencing was done on a sample of blood. Receptors originate from an adult in good health.

This clonotype appeared many times. The V and J genes are TRBV5-1 and TRBJ2-1, with D perhaps matching TRBD1 (6 bases). Trimming shortened V by 1 base and J by 8 bases, and 16 bases separated the two germline ends. CDR3 length: 15 amino acids. Germline V gives CDR1 SGHRS, CDR2 YFSETQ. CDR3 sequence reads: CASSLSYRTADEQFF. The CDR3 nucleotides read TGCGCCAGCAGCTTGTCTTACCGGACAGCGGATGAGCAGTTCTTC.

V usage is TRBV29-1 and J usage is TRBJ2-1; tentative D call: TRBD2 (6 bases). V shed 6 bases and J shed 2 bases, with 14 bases lying between them. CDR1 and CDR2 from the germline V gene are SQVTM and ANQGSEA. CDR3 length: 14 amino acids. CDR3 bases: TGCAGCGTCTTCACGGGACTTGCCTACAATGAGCAGTTCTTC. Protein product: CSVFTGLAYNEQFF.

This clonotype was recorded a few times. The chain carries TRBV7-2 and TRBJ2-5, with D perhaps TRBD1 or TRBD2 (5 bases each). From germline, CDR1 is SGHTA and CDR2 FQGNSA. Trimming removed 3 bases from V and 0 bases from J, with 11 bases in between. This CDR3 region has 15 residues. CDR3 region: CASSLGDRDQETQYF. The CDR3 DNA reads as TGTGCCAGCAGCTTGGGGGACCGGGACCAAGAGACCCAGTACTTC. Together with reference TRBV7-2 and TRBJ2-5, the CDR3 gives the full variable domain: GAGVSQSPSNKVTEKGKDVELRCDPISGHTALYWYRQSLGQGLEFLIYFQGNSAPDKSGLPSDRFSAERTGGSVSTLTIQRTQQEDSAVYLCASSLGDRDQETQYFGPGTRLLVL.

This chain links TRBV12-3 or TRBV12-4 with TRBJ2-1; D gene uncertain. V was cut by 3 bases and J by 5 bases, with 8 bases left in between. The CDR3 is made up of 13 amino acids. CDR3 in amino acids: CASSFSRHNEQFF. The CDR3 nucleotides read TGTGCCAGCAGTTTCAGCCGCCACAATGAGCAGTTCTTC.

This clonotype is judged medium-sized. The V gene is TRBV28, the J gene TRBJ2-5; possibly TRBD2 for D (5 bases). This CDR3 has 11 residues. V was cut by 2 bases and J by 9 bases, with 7 bases left in between. Germline CDR1 MDHEN, CDR2 SYDVKM. The CDR3 protein is CASSLLGAQYF. As DNA, the CDR3 is TGTGCCAGCAGTTTACTGGGAGCCCAGTACTTC.

The genes are TRBV28 and TRBJ2-3; no clear D. Trimming shortened V by 6 bases and J by 0 bases, and 7 bases separated the two germline ends. Looked up from germline, CDR1 is MDHEN and CDR2 is SYDVKM. The CDR3 is 13 amino acids. In DNA form, the CDR3 reads TGTGCCAGCAGCTACGGAAGCACAGATACGCAGTATTTT. Translating it yields CASSYGSTDTQYF.

This clonotype is medium-sized within its sample. The chain employs TRBV7-2 and TRBJ2-7; 10 bases align to TRBD2. The CDR3 is made up of 14 amino acids. V lost 7 bases to trimming and J lost 3 bases; unmatched junction nucleotides: 6. The germline V gene encodes CDR1 SGHTA and CDR2 FQGNSA. CDR3 bases: TGTGCCAGCAACGTACTAGCGGGGAACTACGAGCAGTACTTC. It is translated as CASNVLAGNYEQYF.

This clonotype came up many times. The chain joins TRBV5-5 to TRBJ2-3; no definite D call. The CDR3 loop spans 13 amino acids. Trimming took off 4 bases at V and 3 bases at J, with 9 bases between the two ends. The germline CDR1 and CDR2 sequences are SGHKS and YYEKEE (reference sequence). CDR3 nucleotide sequence: TGTGCCAGCAGCCCGTCTAGGACAGATACGCAGTATTTT. It translates to CASSPSRTDTQYF.

This clonotype has ten or more counts. The CDR3: CASSSTGVRTEAFF. For the CDR3, the DNA is TGTGCCAGCAGTTCCACAGGCGTACGAACTGAAGCTTTCTTT. The genes are TRBV12-3 or TRBV12-4 and TRBJ1-1, with a possible D match to TRBD1 (5 bases). Trimming shortened V by 4 bases and J by 5 bases, and 14 bases separated the two germline ends. CDR3 size: 14 residues.

The chain has TRBV7-8 and TRBJ2-3; D may be TRBD1 (7 bases). V was pared by 1 base and J by 4 bases, with 12 bases between. Germline V gene sequence: CDR1 SGHVS, CDR2 FQNEAQ. The length of the CDR3 is 15 residues. CDR3 bases: TGTGCCAGCAGCTTAGGACCCAGGGGGGCAGATACGCAGTATTTT. It translates to CASSLGPRGADTQYF.

This clonotype was found many times. The rearrangement uses TRBV28 and TRBJ2-5; 10 bases map to TRBD1. Germline CDR1 reads MDHEN; CDR2 reads SYDVKM. With V trimmed by 6 bases and J by 0 bases, 10 bases remained unmatched. The CDR3 consists of 17 residues. The CDR3 bases are TGTGCCAGCAGCTCTGCCGAGGGACAGGGGTACCAAGAGACCCAGTACTTC. This encodes CASSSAEGQGYQETQYF.

The sample holds many counts of this clonotype. This rearrangement joins TRBV4-2 to TRBJ2-1; tentatively, D is TRBD2 (6 bases). Trimming cost V 0 bases and J 10 bases, with 10 bases left between them. The CDR3 totals 13 residues. Germline-derived CDR1 and CDR2 are LGHNA and YNFKEQ. For the CDR3, the DNA is TGTGCCAGCAGCCAAGATACGGGAGTCGAGCAGTTCTTC. It codes for CASSQDTGVEQFF.

This clonotype has at least ten counts. The chain is built from TRBV2 and TRBJ1-5; D ambiguous. The V gene's germline CDR1 is SNHLY and CDR2 FYNNEI. Trimming stripped 8 bases from V and 0 bases from J, with 8 bases between. The CDR3 covers 13 residues. CDR3 DNA sequence: TGTGCCAGCGGGCCAAATAGCAATCAGCCCCAGCATTTT. Amino acid sequence: CASGPNSNQPQHF. The full variable domain, completed using reference TRBV2 and TRBJ1-5, is EPEVTQTPSHQVTQMGQEVILRCVPISNHLYFYWYRQILGQKVEFLVSFYNNEISEKSEIFDDQFSVERPDGSNFTLKIRSTKLEDSAMYFCASGPNSNQPQHFGDGTRLSIL.

This clonotype has a count of ten or more. V is TRBV7-9 and J is TRBJ2-1; 9 nucleotides match TRBD2. CDR1 and CDR2 (germline): SEHNR, FQNEAQ (reference sequence). CDR3 length equals 16 residues. J gave up 8 bases and V 6 bases, and 14 bases lay outside the gene matches. The CDR3 DNA reads TGTGCCAGCAGATACCCGGGACTAGCCGGTCACGATGAGCAGTTCTTC. This sequence encodes CASRYPGLAGHDEQFF.

A few counts support this clonotype. This chain uses TRBV7-8 with TRBJ2-7, with D hard to call. Trimming left V 2 bases short and J 7 bases short, with 12 bases between. The germline V gene has CDR1 SGHVS and CDR2 FQNEAQ. The CDR3 runs to 13 residues. The CDR3 loop is CASSLNPVWEQYF. The CDR3, as DNA: TGTGCCAGCAGCTTAAATCCGGTTTGGGAGCAGTACTTC.

This clonotype has ten or more counts. The J gene is TRBJ1-1, the V gene TRBV5-1; no reliable D call. CDR1 is SGHRS, CDR2 YFSETQ, per germline. The CDR3 has 14 residues. The V gene lost 0 bases and the J gene lost 1 base, with 7 bases spanning the gap. The CDR3 sequence is CASSLGTGNTEAFF. CDR3 DNA: TGCGCCAGCAGCTTGGGAACGGGGAACACTGAAGCTTTCTTT.